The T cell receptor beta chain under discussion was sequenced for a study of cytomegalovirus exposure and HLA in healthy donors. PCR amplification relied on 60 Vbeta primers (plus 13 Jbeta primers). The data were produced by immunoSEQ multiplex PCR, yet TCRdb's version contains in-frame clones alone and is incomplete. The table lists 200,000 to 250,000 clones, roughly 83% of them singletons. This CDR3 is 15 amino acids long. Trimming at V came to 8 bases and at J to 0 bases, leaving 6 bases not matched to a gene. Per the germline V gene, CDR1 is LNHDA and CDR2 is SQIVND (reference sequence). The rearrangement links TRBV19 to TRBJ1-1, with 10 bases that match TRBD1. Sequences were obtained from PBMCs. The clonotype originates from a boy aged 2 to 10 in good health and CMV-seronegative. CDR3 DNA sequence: TGTGCCAGTGGGAGACAGGGGGCAATGAACACTGAAGCTTTCTTT. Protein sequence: CASGRQGAMNTEAFF. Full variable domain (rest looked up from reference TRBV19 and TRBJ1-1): DGGITQSPKYLFRKEGQNVTLSCEQNLNHDAMYWYRQDPGQGLRLIYYSQIVNDFQKGDIAEGYSVSREKKESFPLTVTSAQKNPTAFYLCASGRQGAMNTEAFFGQGTRLTVV.